This entry is about one TCR beta chain. As originally analysed: Scientists estimated how many nucleated cells there were by amplifying reference gene primers. Profiling relied on immunoSEQ multiplex PCR, and the TCRdb table lists in-frame clones only, not all of them. Clone size and V and J calls were adopted from that table, with D and trimming inferred from the DNA. In the table there are 250,000 to 300,000 clones, 87% of which are singletons. The record originates from a study of blood T cell repertoires in COVID-19. Germline CDR1 PRHDT, CDR2 FYEKMQ (reference sequence). The CDR3 covers 17 residues. The V segment lost 4 bases and the J segment 1 base; nucleotides outside the gene matches: 5.

The rearrangement links TRBV13 to TRBJ2-2; TRBD2 matches 11 bases. Sequenced input: peripheral blood. The clonotype comes from a woman aged 45-59 years who had recovered from COVID-19. Written as DNA, the CDR3 is TGTGCCAGCAGCTCATCCGGGACTAGCGGGAACACCGGGGAGCTGTTTTTT. Protein product: CASSSSGTSGNTGELFF.